The next 8 T cell receptor beta chains were all read from a single sample in a study of cytotoxic CD8 clonotypes in ibrutinib-treated CLL. TCRdb keeps only in-frame clones here, not all; method: immunoSEQ multiplex PCR. This repertoire shows 60,000 to 75,000 clones, approximately 90% found once; its top ten account for 2.5% to 3.5%. The sequenced sample was PBMCs, obtained after 12 months of ibrutinib treatment. The receptors shown here come from a human donor with chronic lymphocytic leukemia.

The V gene is TRBV27, the J gene TRBJ2-7, with 10 bases aligning to TRBD2. The length of the CDR3 is 14 residues. Per the germline V gene, CDR1 is MNHEY and CDR2 is SMNVEV (reference sequence). The junction had 6 bases not matched to a gene; V was cut back by 6 bases and J by 4 bases. The CDR3 here is CASSPGTSAYEQYF. CDR3 DNA: TGTGCCAGCAGCCCCGGGACTAGCGCATACGAGCAGTACTTC.

The chain is built from TRBV29-1 and TRBJ1-2; 7 nucleotides agree with TRBD1. V was pared by 5 bases and J by 5 bases, with 5 bases of the junction left unmatched. This CDR3 contains 12 residues. Germline V gene lookup returns CDR1 SQVTM and CDR2 ANQGSEA. The CDR3 coding sequence is TGCAGCGTTCTGGACAGGCCTTATGGCTACACCTTC. Its protein product is CSVLDRPYGYTF.

The rearrangement uses TRBV19 and TRBJ2-5; 7 bases align to TRBD2. The CDR3 contains 16 residues. The germline gives CDR1 LNHDA, CDR2 SQIVND (reference sequence). Trimming cost V 8 bases and J 5 bases; bases outside gene matches: 17. The CDR3 spells CASRPRGVQGVETQYF. CDR3 in DNA: TGTGCCAGTCGCCCTCGGGGGGTGCAGGGCGTGGAGACCCAGTACTTC.

This sequence joins TRBV10-3 and TRBJ1-1; 8 bases agree with TRBD1. Germline lookup yields CDR1 ENHRY and CDR2 SYGVKD. J gave up 1 base and V 3 bases, and 1 base lay outside the gene matches. This CDR3 comprises 14 residues. CDR3 residues: CAISDRGPNTEAFF. The DNA of the CDR3 is TGTGCCATCAGTGACAGGGGGCCGAACACTGAAGCTTTCTTT.

CDR3 nucleotides: TGTGCCAGCAGCCTTGGGAGCAGGGGTGATCCGGAGCTGTTTTTT. Protein: CASSLGSRGDPELFF. V usage is TRBV9 and J usage is TRBJ2-2; maybe TRBD1 (6 bases). Germline CDR1 is SGDLS and CDR2 is YYNGEE. There are 15 residues in the CDR3. Trimming stripped 4 bases from V and 10 bases from J, with 20 bases between.

The chain recombines TRBV27 with TRBJ2-7, with D perhaps matching TRBD1 (6 bases). Looked up from germline, CDR1 is MNHEY and CDR2 is SMNVEV (reference sequence). V was clipped by 6 bases and J by 3 bases, with 15 bases between them. The CDR3 is 14 amino acids. The CDR3 reads CASSRWTALYEQYF. In nucleotides, the CDR3 is TGTGCCAGCAGCCGATGGACAGCCCTCTACGAGCAGTACTTC.

Only one count was recorded for this clone. J is TRBJ2-2 and V is TRBV7-3, with 12 bases lining up with TRBD2. Germline CDR1 and CDR2: SGHTA and FQGTGA. V lost 5 bases and J lost 4; bases outside the gene matches: 8. This CDR3 comprises 17 residues. CDR3 in amino acids: CASSAMTSGSGTGELFF. The CDR3 coding sequence is TGTGCCAGCAGCGCAATGACTAGCGGGAGTGGCACCGGGGAGCTGTTTTTT.

This clone was observed a single time. V usage is TRBV4-3 and J usage is TRBJ1-3; D unresolved. From germline, CDR1 is LGHNA and CDR2 YSLEER. The germline V and J ends were trimmed by 0 bases and 5 bases, with 11 bases remaining between them. There are 15 residues in the CDR3. CDR3 sequence reads: CASSQDRGRRNTIYF. CDR3 nucleotide sequence: TGCGCCAGCAGCCAAGATCGTGGCAGGAGAAACACCATATATTTT.